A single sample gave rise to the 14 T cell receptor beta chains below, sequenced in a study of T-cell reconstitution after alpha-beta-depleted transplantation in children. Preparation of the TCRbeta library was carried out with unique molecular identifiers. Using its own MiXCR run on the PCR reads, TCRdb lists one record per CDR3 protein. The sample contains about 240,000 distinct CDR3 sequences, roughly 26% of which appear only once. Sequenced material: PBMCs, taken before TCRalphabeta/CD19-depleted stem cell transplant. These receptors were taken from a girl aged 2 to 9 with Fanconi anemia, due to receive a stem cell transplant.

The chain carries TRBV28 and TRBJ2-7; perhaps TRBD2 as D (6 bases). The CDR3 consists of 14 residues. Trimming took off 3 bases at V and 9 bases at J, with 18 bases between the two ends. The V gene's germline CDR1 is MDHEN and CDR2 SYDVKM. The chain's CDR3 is CASSFGGGRSAQYF. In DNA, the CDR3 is TGTGCCAGCAGTTTCGGGGGTGGCCGGAGTGCGCAGTACTTC.

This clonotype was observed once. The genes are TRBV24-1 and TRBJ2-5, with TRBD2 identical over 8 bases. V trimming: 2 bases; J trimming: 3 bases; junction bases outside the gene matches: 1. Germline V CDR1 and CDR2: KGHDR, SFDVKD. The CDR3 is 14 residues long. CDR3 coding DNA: TGTGCCACCAGTGATTACGGGGGGGAAGAGACCCAGTACTTC. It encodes CATSDYGGEETQYF.

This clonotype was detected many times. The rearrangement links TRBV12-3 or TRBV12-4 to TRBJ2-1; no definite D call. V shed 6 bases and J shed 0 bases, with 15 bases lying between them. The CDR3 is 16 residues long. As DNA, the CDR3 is TGTGCCAGCAGCCCAATATTGATCAGCTCCTACAATGAGCAGTTCTTC. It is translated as CASSPILISSYNEQFF.

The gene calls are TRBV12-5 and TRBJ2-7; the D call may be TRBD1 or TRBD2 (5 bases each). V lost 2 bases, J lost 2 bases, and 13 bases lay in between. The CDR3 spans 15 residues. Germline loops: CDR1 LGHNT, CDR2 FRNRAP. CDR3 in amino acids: CASGLSRDGTYEQYF. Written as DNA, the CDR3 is TGTGCTAGTGGTTTGTCCCGGGACGGTACCTACGAGCAGTACTTC.

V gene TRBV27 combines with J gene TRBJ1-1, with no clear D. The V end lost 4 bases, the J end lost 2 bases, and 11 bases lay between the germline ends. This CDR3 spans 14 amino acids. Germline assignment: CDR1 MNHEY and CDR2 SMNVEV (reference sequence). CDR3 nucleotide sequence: TGTGCCAGCAGTTGGACGGCTAGAAACACTGAAGCTTTCTTT. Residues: CASSWTARNTEAFF.

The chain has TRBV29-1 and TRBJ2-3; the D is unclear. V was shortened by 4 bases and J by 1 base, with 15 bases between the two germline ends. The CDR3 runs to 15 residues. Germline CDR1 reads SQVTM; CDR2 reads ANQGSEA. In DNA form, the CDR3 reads TGCAGCGTTGGAGACACCGCCTACCGCACAGATACGCAGTATTTT. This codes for CSVGDTAYRTDTQYF.

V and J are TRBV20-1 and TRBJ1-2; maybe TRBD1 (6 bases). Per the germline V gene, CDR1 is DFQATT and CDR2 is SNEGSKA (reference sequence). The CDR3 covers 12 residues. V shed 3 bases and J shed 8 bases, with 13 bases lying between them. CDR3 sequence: CSASSGAEGYTF. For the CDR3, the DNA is TGCAGTGCTAGCTCGGGGGCAGAAGGCTACACCTTC.

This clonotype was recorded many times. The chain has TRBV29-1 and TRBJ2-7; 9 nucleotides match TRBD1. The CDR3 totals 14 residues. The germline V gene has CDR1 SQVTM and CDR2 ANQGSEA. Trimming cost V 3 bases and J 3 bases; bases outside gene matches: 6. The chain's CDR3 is CSVEGTGSDYEQYF. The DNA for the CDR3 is TGCAGCGTTGAGGGGACAGGGTCCGACTACGAGCAGTACTTC.

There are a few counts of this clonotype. CDR3 DNA: TGCAGCGTTGTAGGGACAGCGGAGAACTATGGCTACACCTTC. This sequence encodes CSVVGTAENYGYTF. The V gene is TRBV29-1, the J gene TRBJ1-2; 7 bases are a match to TRBD1. The CDR3 extends over 14 amino acids. Germline CDR1 SQVTM, CDR2 ANQGSEA. The ends lost 4 bases at V and 2 bases at J; junction bases unmatched: 7.

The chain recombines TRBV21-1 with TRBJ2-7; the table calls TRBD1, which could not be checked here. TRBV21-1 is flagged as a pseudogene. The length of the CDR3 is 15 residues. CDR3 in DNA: TGTGCCAGCAGCAGACGTAGGCCCCGAACCTACGAGCAGTACTTC. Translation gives CASSRRRPRTYEQYF.

The CDR3 here is CASSDLGGTRAYEQYF. The CDR3 bases are TGTGCCAGCAGTGACCTAGGGGGGACCCGAGCCTACGAGCAGTACTTC. This chain uses TRBV25-1 with TRBJ2-7, with D perhaps matching TRBD1 or TRBD2 (6 bases each). This CDR3 is built from 16 residues. The V end was cut by 3 bases, the J end by 2 bases, with 17 bases between. Germline V CDR1 and CDR2: MGHDK, SYGVNS.

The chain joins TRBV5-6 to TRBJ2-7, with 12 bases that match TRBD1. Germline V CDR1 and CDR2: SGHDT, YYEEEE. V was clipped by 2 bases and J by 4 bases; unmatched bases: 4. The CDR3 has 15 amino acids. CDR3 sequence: CASSFGTGGAYEQYF. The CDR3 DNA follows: TGTGCCAGCAGCTTTGGGACAGGGGGCGCGTACGAGCAGTACTTC.

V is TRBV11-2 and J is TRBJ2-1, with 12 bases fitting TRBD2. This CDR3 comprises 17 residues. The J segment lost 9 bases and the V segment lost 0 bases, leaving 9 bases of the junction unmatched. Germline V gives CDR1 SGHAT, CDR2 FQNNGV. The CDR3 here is CASSLEGLAGGRFEQFF. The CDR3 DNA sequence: TGTGCCAGCAGCTTAGAAGGGCTAGCGGGGGGGCGATTTGAGCAGTTCTTC.

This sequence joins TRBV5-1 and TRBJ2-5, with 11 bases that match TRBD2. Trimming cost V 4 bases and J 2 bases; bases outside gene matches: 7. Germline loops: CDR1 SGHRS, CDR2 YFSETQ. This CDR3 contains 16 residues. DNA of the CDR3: TGCGCCAGCAGCGATTCCCTAGCGGGGGGTCAAGAGACCCAGTACTTC. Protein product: CASSDSLAGGQETQYF. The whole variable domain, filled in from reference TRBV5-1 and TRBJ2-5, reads KAGVTQTPRYLIKTRGQQVTLSCSPISGHRSVSWYQQTPGQGLQFLFEYFSETQRNKGNFPGRFSGRQFSNSRSEMNVSTLELGDSALYLCASSDSLAGGQETQYFGPGTRLLVL.